This T cell receptor beta chain originates from a study of CD8 T cells in Susac syndrome. An input of roughly 0.5 to 1 ug of RNA was subjected to reverse transcription using random hexamers. TCRdb reanalysed the immunoSEQ multiplex PCR reads using MiXCR and keeps one entry per CDR3 protein. The data contain approximately 190,000 distinct CDR3 sequences, just under 95% of them singletons. Material for sequencing was CD8+ T cells from PBMCs. The receptor comes from a human donor with Susac syndrome.

The DNA for the CDR3 is TGCGCCAGCAGCCAGACAGGGAGCTACGAGCAGTACTTC. Its translation: CASSQTGSYEQYF. The J gene is TRBJ2-7, the V gene TRBV4-1; 7 nucleotides line up with TRBD1. V was clipped by 3 bases and J by 3 bases; unmatched bases: 2. The CDR3 is 13 amino acids. Germline loops: CDR1 MGHRA, CDR2 YSYEKL.